This T cell receptor (beta chain) was documented in a study of OX40 agonist ivuxolimab in advanced cancers. Study-level information: At doses from 0.01 to 10 mg/kg, patients were given intravenous ivuxolimab every 2 weeks. The study's findings and limits: A proportion of nonresponders additionally exhibited low normalized T-cell clonal expansion. The study observed clonal expansion of CD4+ and CD8+ blood T cells by week 6 at 0.1 to 3.0 mg/kg. Among T cells, CD8+ cells averaged more expanded clones than CD4+ cells.

Some clones are missing from TCRdb's copy, which holds only in-frame ones; the method was immunoSEQ multiplex PCR. The data contain over 50,000 clones, about 92% of them singletons. Comment on this clone: Its antigen is unidentified.

Between the trimmed V and J ends, which lost 3 bases and 1 base, there was a span of 10 bases. Germline V CDR1 and CDR2: LGHNA, YNFKEQ. The CDR3 is 15 amino acids. The TCR was taken from an adult with an advanced solid tumor such as melanoma, head and neck, liver or kidney cancer. The material was CD4+ or CD8+ T cells sorted from blood, obtained in a trial of the OX40 agonist ivuxolimab. The gene calls are TRBV4-2 and TRBJ1-5; the D is unclear. The chain's CDR3 is CASSQFWVSNQPQHF. In nucleotides, the CDR3 is TGTGCCAGCAGCCAGTTCTGGGTAAGCAATCAGCCCCAGCATTTT.